The 11 T cell receptor beta chains presented below share a single source sample, sequenced in a study of tumor and adjacent non-tumor tissue in lung cancer. Three rounds of nested PCR, following a modified ARM-PCR protocol, produced the TCRbeta library. TCRdb re-called the multiplex PCR reads through MiXCR, storing one row per CDR3 protein. The sample lists about 90,000 distinct CDR3 sequences; around three quarters were seen once. This sample's RNA came from whole unsorted tissue. The normal lung tissue was taken more than 3 cm from the tumor edge. Sequenced material: distant non-tumor lung tissue. The receptor source for this set is a woman aged 50 to 65 with non-small cell lung cancer.

The V and J genes are TRBV12-3 or TRBV12-4 and TRBJ2-1, with D maybe TRBD2 (5 bases). The CDR3 extends over 15 amino acids. The CDR3 nucleotides are TGTGTCAACAGTTCCCCTGGACGGGGATCTAATGAGCAGTTCTTC. It specifies CVNSSPGRGSNEQFF.

The J gene is TRBJ2-2, the V gene TRBV19; weak D call: TRBD1 (6 bases). V was trimmed by 5 bases and J by 1 base, leaving 8 bases between them. Germline CDR1 LNHDA, CDR2 SQIVND (reference sequence). This CDR3 has 14 residues. The CDR3 DNA reads as TGTGCCAGTAGTGTGGACAGGAACACCGGGGAGCTGTTTTTT. This translates into CASSVDRNTGELFF. Variable domain in full (rest from reference TRBV19 and TRBJ2-2): DGGITQSPKYLFRKEGQNVTLSCEQNLNHDAMYWYRQDPGQGLRLIYYSQIVNDFQKGDIAEGYSVSREKKESFPLTVTSAQKNPTAFYLCASSVDRNTGELFFGEGSRLTVL.

As for this clonotype: One end of the junction does not line up with germline, which may come from a read error. V and J are TRBV12-3 or TRBV12-4 and TRBJ2-2; D not certain. There are 12 residues in the CDR3. The CDR3 is CASRTHTGELFF. CDR3 DNA sequence: TGTGCCAGCAGGACACACACCGGTGAGCTGTTTTTT.

Note on this clonotype: At one of its ends the junction is not consistent with the germline gene, which may arise from a read error. V is TRBV20-1 and J is TRBJ2-2; D is perhaps TRBD2 (5 bases). CDR1 is DFQATT and CDR2 is SNEGSKA in the germline V gene (reference sequence). The CDR3 is 14 residues long. The CDR3 DNA reads as TGCATTGCTAAACGGGAACCCACCAGCGGGGAGCTGTTTTTT. It specifies CIAKREPTSGELFF.

This clonotype was seen once. One junction end disagrees with the germline gene, perhaps due to a read error. The CDR3 DNA follows: TGTGCCAGCAGCCCCGGACTAGTGCTGATCTCCTACGAGAAGTACTTC. Its protein is CASSPGLVLISYEKYF. J is TRBJ2-7 and V is TRBV11-1; 7 bases are a match to TRBD2. The CDR3 contains 16 residues. Germline V CDR1 and CDR2: SGHAT, FQDESV (reference sequence). Variable domain in full (rest from reference TRBV11-1 and TRBJ2-7): EAEVAQSPRYKITEKSQAVAFWCDPISGHATLYWYRQILGQGPELLVQFQDESVVDDSQLPKDRFSAERLKGVDSTLKIQPAELGDSAMYLCASSPGLVLISYEKYFGPGTRLTVT.

About this clonotype itself: Given the absence of the conserved phenylalanine or tryptophan at the CDR3 end, a read error is likely. This chain uses TRBV11-2 with TRBJ2-7, with 9 bases fitting TRBD1. The CDR3 consists of 15 residues. CDR1 is SGHAT and CDR2 is FQNNGV in the germline V gene. Trimming cost V 7 bases and J 2 bases; bases outside gene matches: 9. The CDR3 loop reads CASNTGTGRTYEQYI. The CDR3 nucleotides read TGTGCCAGCAATACCGGGACAGGGCGCACCTACGAGCAGTACATC.

In the case of this clonotype: A single base separates this from a much larger clone, so it may be a read error. This chain uses TRBV2 with TRBJ1-5, with D possibly matching TRBD1 (6 bases). Germline CDR1 SNHLY, CDR2 FYNNEI. The ends were cut back, 5 bases at V and 1 base at J, with 12 bases in the middle. CDR3 length: 15 amino acids. The CDR3 loop reads CASSRQEQSNQPQHF. The DNA of the CDR3 is TGTGCCAGCAGTAGACAGGAACAAAGCAATCAGCCCCAGCATTTT.

Regarding this clonotype: Compared with germline, one end of the junction differs, possibly owing to a read error. The genes are TRBV29-1 and TRBJ1-1; D is undetermined. Germline lookup yields CDR1 SQVTM and CDR2 ANQGSEA. The CDR3 loop spans 11 amino acids. CDR3 in amino acids: CNVPGDTEAFF. CDR3 DNA sequence: TGCAACGTTCCAGGAGACACTGAAGCTTTCTTT.

Notes on this clonotype: Its ends do not fully match the called genes, so a read error is possible. This sequence joins TRBV29-1 and TRBJ2-5; perhaps TRBD2 as D (5 bases). Germline CDR1 is SQVTM and CDR2 is ANQGSEA. The CDR3 is 12 amino acids. CDR3 bases: TGCAACGTATTCGACATGGGAGAGACCCAGTACTTT. It specifies CNVFDMGETQYF.

A remark on this clonotype: An end of the junction differs from the germline gene, which may be a read error. The genes are TRBV4-2 and TRBJ2-5; D is possibly TRBD2 (6 bases). CDR3 length equals 17 residues. Germline-derived CDR1 and CDR2 are LGHNA and YNFKEQ. The CDR3: CVSSQVPSESVGETQYF. CDR3 coding DNA: TGTGTCAGCAGCCAAGTACCTAGCGAGAGTGTAGGAGAGACCCAGTACTTC.

This clonotype was seen once. Given the absence of the conserved phenylalanine or tryptophan at the CDR3 end, a read error is likely. V usage is TRBV6-1 and J usage is TRBJ2-7; D is unresolved. CDR3 length: 15 amino acids. Germline loops: CDR1 MNHNS, CDR2 SASEGT. Trimming pared 6 bases from V and 1 base from J, leaving 16 bases between. Written as DNA, the CDR3 is TGTGCCAGCAGAGTCGAGGTGCTACCTTCCTACGAGCAGTACTTA. This codes for CASRVEVLPSYEQYL.